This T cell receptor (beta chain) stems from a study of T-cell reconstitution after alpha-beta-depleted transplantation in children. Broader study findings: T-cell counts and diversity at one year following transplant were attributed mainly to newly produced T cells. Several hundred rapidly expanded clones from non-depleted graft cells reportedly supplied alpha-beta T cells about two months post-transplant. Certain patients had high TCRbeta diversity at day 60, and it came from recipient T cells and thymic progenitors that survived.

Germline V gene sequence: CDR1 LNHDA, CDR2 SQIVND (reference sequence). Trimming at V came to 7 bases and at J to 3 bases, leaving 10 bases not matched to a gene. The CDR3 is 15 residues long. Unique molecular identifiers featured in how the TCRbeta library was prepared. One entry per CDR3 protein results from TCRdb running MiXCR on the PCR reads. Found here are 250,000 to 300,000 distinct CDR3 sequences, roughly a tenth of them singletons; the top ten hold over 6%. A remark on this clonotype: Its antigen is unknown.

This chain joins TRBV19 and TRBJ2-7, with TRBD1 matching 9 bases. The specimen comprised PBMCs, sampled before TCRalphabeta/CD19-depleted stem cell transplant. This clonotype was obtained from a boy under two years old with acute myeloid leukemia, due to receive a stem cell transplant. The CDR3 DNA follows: TGTGCCAGTAAGACCCGGGGACAGGGCCTCTACGAGCAGTACTTC. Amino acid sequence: CASKTRGQGLYEQYF. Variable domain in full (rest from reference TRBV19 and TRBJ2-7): DGGITQSPKYLFRKEGQNVTLSCEQNLNHDAMYWYRQDPGQGLRLIYYSQIVNDFQKGDIAEGYSVSREKKESFPLTVTSAQKNPTAFYLCASKTRGQGLYEQYFGPGTRLTVT.